The source of this T cell receptor (beta chain) is a study of beta chain features in type 1 diabetes. Study results and caveats: VDJ junctions from type 1 diabetes patients carried fewer insertions and larger deletions. Across patients, naive, central memory and Treg TCRB repertoires exhibited apparently greater similarity than was observed across healthy donors.

The table lists this clone with a few counts. The antigen is not known. Isolated RNA was reverse transcribed in full, so expressed TCRB transcripts were sequenced. Repertoires were generated with immunoSEQ multiplex PCR, while TCRdb's copy carries only in-frame clones and drops some. Among fewer than 900,000 clones listed, under 20% were seen once. The germline gives CDR1 SEHNR, CDR2 FQNEAQ (reference sequence). V was pared by 5 bases and J by 8 bases, with 19 bases between. The CDR3 consists of 15 residues. The rearrangement links TRBV7-9 to TRBJ2-1; a weak D match, TRBD2 (5 bases). The sequencing input was naive CD4+ T cells from blood. This clonotype originated in a woman aged 18-29 years in good health. CDR3 coding DNA: TGTGCCAGCAGCCGAGGAGGCAGAGTCGGATATGAGCAGTTCTTC. This encodes CASSRGGRVGYEQFF.